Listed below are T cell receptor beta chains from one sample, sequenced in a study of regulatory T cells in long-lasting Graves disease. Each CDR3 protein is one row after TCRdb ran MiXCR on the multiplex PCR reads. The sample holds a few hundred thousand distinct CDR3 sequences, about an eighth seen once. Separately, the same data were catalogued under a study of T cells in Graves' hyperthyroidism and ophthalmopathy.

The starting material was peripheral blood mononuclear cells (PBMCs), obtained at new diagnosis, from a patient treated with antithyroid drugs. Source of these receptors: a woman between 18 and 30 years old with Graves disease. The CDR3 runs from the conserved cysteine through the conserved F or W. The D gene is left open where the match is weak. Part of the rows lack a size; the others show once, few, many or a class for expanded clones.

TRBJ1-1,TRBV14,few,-,CASSQGRVTESFF,TGTGCCAGCAGCCAAGGCAGGGTGACTGAATCTTTCTTT
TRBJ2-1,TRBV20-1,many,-,CSAPLSGGFNEQFF,TGCAGTGCTCCACTTTCGGGCGGGTTCAATGAGCAGTTCTTC
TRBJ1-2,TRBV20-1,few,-,CSARVVQGKNYGYTF,TGCAGTGCTAGAGTGGTGCAGGGGAAGAACTATGGCTACACCTTC
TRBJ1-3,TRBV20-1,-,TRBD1,CSARIGTGQGNTIYF,TGCAGTGCTAGAATAGGGACAGGCCAAGGAAACACCATATATTTT
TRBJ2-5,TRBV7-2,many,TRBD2,CASSKTSGRAGETQYF,TGTGCCAGCAGCAAGACTAGCGGGAGGGCCGGGGAGACCCAGTACTTC
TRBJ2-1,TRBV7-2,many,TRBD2,CASSLVPRASGGVNEQFF,TGTGCCAGCAGCTTAGTCCCTAGGGCTAGCGGGGGTGTTAATGAGCAGTTCTTC
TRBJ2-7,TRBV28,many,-,CASYSGEQYF,TGTGCCAGCTATTCGGGAGAGCAGTACTTC
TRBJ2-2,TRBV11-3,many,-,CASSQRTDPGELFF,TGTGCCAGCAGCCAGAGGACAGACCCCGGGGAGCTGTTTTTT
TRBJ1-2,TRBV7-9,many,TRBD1,CASSLGQVYGYTF,TGTGCCAGCAGCCTAGGACAGGTCTATGGCTACACCTTC
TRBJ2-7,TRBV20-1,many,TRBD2,CSARNSGREQYF,TGCAGTGCTAGAAATAGCGGGAGGGAGCAGTACTTC
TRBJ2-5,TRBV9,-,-,CASSPRLGTDLQETQYF,TGTGCCAGCAGCCCCCGACTCGGAACTGATTTACAAGAGACCCAGTACTTC
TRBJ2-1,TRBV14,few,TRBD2,CASSQDPGLAGREQFF,TGTGCCAGCAGCCAGGACCCGGGACTAGCGGGGCGGGAGCAGTTCTTC
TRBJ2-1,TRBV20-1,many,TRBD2,CSARGSGTSGINEQFF,TGCAGTGCTAGGGGTTCCGGGACTAGCGGGATAAATGAGCAGTTCTTC
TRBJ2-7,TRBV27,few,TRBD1,CASGQGRQGPYEQYF,TGTGCCAGCGGACAGGGACGCCAGGGACCCTACGAGCAGTACTTC
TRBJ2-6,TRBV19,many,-,CASRRPSEGAGANVLTF,TGTGCCAGTAGACGCCCCTCCGAGGGGGCTGGGGCCAACGTCCTGACTTTC
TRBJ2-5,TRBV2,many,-,CASKKGNGETQYF,TGTGCCAGCAAGAAGGGGAACGGAGAGACCCAGTACTTC
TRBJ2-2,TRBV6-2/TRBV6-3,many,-,CASSYSLPGELFF,TGTGCCAGCAGTTACTCACTTCCCGGGGAGCTGTTTTTT
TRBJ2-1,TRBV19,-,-,CASSIEGSWYEQFF,TGTGCCAGTAGTATAGAAGGGAGCTGGTACGAGCAGTTCTTC
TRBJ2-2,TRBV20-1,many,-,CSARDRRIPNTGELFF,TGCAGTGCTAGAGATCGCAGAATCCCAAACACCGGGGAGCTGTTTTTT
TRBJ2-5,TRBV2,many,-,CASKEWRPQTQYF,TGTGCCAGCAAGGAGTGGCGGCCCCAGACCCAGTACTTC
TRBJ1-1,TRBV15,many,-,CATSSGTIGSTEAFF,TGTGCCACCAGCAGTGGGACGATTGGAAGCACTGAAGCTTTCTTT
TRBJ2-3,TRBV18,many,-,CASSPRLAQDTQYF,TGTGCCAGCTCACCACGTCTAGCTCAAGATACGCAGTATTTT
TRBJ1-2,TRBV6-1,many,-,CASSVTDSIYGYTF,TGTGCCAGCAGTGTAACGGACAGCATCTATGGCTACACCTTC
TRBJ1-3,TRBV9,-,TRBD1,CASSTRTGATFSGNTIYF,TGTGCCAGCAGCACCCGGACAGGGGCCACTTTCTCTGGAAACACCATATATTTT
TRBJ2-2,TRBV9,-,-,CASSSQRTITGELFF,TGTGCCAGCAGCAGTCAGCGGACGATTACCGGGGAGCTGTTTTTT
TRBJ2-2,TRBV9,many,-,CASSVTASAYTGELFF,TGTGCCAGCAGCGTAACGGCTAGCGCCTACACCGGGGAGCTGTTTTTT
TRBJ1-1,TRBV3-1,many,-,CASSQGGWGTEAFF,TGTGCCAGCAGCCAAGGTGGTTGGGGCACTGAAGCTTTCTTT
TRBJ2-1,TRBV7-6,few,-,CASSLGWGNEQFF,TGTGCCAGCAGCTTAGGTTGGGGAAATGAGCAGTTCTTC
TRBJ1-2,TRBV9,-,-,CASSGNKWENYGYTF,TGTGCCAGCAGCGGCAACAAGTGGGAGAACTATGGCTACACCTTC
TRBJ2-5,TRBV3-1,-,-,CASSPSTEPTALQETQYF,TGTGCCAGCAGCCCATCTACAGAGCCGACAGCGCTCCAAGAGACCCAGTACTTC
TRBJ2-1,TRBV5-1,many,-,CASSRPGVDEQFF,TGCGCCAGCAGCCGCCCCGGGGTTGATGAGCAGTTCTTC
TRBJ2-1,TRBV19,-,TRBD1,CASSIWPGGDEQFF,TGTGCCAGTAGTATATGGCCAGGGGGTGATGAGCAGTTCTTC
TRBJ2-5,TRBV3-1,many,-,CASSQGTRWELDQETQYF,TGTGCCAGCAGCCAAGGTACGAGGTGGGAGCTAGACCAAGAGACCCAGTACTTC
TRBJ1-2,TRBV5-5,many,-,CASSLGTGTFGYTF,TGTGCCAGCAGCTTGGGAACAGGGACCTTTGGCTACACCTTC
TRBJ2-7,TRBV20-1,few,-,CSARAFAGRGRDYEQYF,TGCAGTGCTAGAGCTTTCGCGGGGAGGGGGAGAGACTACGAGCAGTACTTC
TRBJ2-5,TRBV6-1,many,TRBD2,CATLGAAGAETQYF,TGTGCCACGCTCGGCGCGGCGGGAGCGGAGACCCAGTACTTC
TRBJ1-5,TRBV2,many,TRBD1,CASSARTGGGSNQPQHF,TGTGCCAGCAGTGCGCGGACAGGAGGAGGTAGCAATCAGCCCCAGCATTTT
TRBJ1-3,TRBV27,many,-,CASSLYPWGGNTIYF,TGTGCCAGCAGTTTATATCCTTGGGGAGGAAACACCATATATTTT
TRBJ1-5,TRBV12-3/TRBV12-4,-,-,CASNREINQPQHF,TGTGCCAGCAATCGGGAGATCAATCAGCCCCAGCATTTT
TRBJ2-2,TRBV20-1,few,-,CSATLQGVLGAGELFF,TGCAGTGCTACCCTCCAGGGTGTTTTGGGCGCCGGGGAGCTGTTTTTT
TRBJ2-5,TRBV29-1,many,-,CSVEGPIGETQYF,TGCAGCGTAGAAGGACCCATCGGAGAGACCCAGTACTTC
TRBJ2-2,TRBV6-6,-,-,CASSYWPRGRGGELFF,TGTGCCAGCAGTTACTGGCCCCGGGGAAGGGGCGGGGAGCTGTTTTTT
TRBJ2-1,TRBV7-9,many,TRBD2,CASSFPREAEQFF,TGTGCCAGCAGCTTTCCGCGGGAGGCGGAGCAGTTCTTC
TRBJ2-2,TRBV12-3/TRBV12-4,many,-,CASRFSGANTGELFF,TGTGCCAGCAGATTTAGCGGAGCCAACACCGGGGAGCTGTTTTTT
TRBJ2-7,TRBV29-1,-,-,CSVGEIYEQYF,TGCAGCGTCGGGGAGATCTACGAGCAGTACTTC
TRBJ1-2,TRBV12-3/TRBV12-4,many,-,CASSPRRASNYGYTF,TGTGCCAGCAGCCCCCGGAGGGCCTCTAACTATGGCTACACCTTC
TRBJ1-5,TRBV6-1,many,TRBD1,CASRTGLSNQPQHF,TGTGCCAGCAGGACAGGGTTAAGCAATCAGCCCCAGCATTTT
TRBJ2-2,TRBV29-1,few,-,CSVLFGRANTGELFF,TGCAGCGTTCTATTCGGCCGAGCGAACACCGGGGAGCTGTTTTTT
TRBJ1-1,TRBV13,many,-,CASSSNQGSETEAFF,TGTGCCAGCAGCTCCAACCAGGGGTCGGAAACTGAAGCTTTCTTT